This T cell receptor beta chain was found in a study of T cells after yellow fever vaccination. Broader study findings: It was a small share of clonotypes that appeared in both CD4 and CD8 compartments.

In its sample, this clonotype was seen many times. Its antigen is undetermined. Synthesis of TCR cDNA relied on 5'RACE template switching, which attached a universal primer site and UMIs. Each CDR3 protein gets one entry after TCRdb re-called the 5' RACE reads with MiXCR. The sample lists 110,000 to 150,000 distinct CDR3 sequences; more than 6.5% were seen once. This CDR3 has 11 residues. Between the trimmed V and J ends, which lost 5 bases and 9 bases, there was a span of 10 bases. The chain is built from TRBV12-3 or TRBV12-4 and TRBJ2-5, with D maybe TRBD2 (7 bases). Material: CD4+ T cells sorted from PBMCs, obtained 10 days after the yellow fever booster vaccination. This TCR was recovered from a man aged 30 to 39 who received the YFV17D yellow fever vaccine. CDR3 sequence (DNA): TGTGCCAGCAGTCGGGGGGCGGCCCAGTACTTC. Encoded protein: CASSRGAAQYF.